This T cell receptor (beta chain) was observed in a study of glioma-infiltrating T cells. Amplification of TCR alpha and beta CDR3 regions from RNA used iRepertoire nested multiplex PCR. For one-step reverse transcription and amplification, about 90-400 ng of tissue mRNA or PBMC total RNA was used. A single record per CDR3 protein comes from TCRdb applying MiXCR to the multiplex PCR reads. The sample has about 89,000 distinct CDR3 sequences; 20% to 25% are singletons. This clonotype was detected ten times or more. Its antigen is unknown. The CDR3 length is 16 residues. Germline V lookup: CDR1 MGHDK, CDR2 SYGVNS. Trimming removed 4 bases from V and 0 bases from J, with 12 bases in between. Study-wide findings and caveats: Tissue and blood shared very few CDR3 sequences. Above-expected tissue-blood divergence occurred in all gliomas, most in low-grade ones.

This rearrangement joins TRBV25-1 to TRBJ1-4; maybe TRBD1 (5 bases). The specimen was glioma tissue, nonneoplastic brain tissue, or PBMCs (not recorded which). The clonotype originates from a human donor with low-grade glioma or glioblastoma, undergoing nonglioma brain surgery, or in good health (not recorded which). The CDR3 DNA is TGTGCCAGCAGTGCCATAAAAGGGGCAACTAATGAAAAACTGTTTTTT. As protein: CASSAIKGATNEKLFF.